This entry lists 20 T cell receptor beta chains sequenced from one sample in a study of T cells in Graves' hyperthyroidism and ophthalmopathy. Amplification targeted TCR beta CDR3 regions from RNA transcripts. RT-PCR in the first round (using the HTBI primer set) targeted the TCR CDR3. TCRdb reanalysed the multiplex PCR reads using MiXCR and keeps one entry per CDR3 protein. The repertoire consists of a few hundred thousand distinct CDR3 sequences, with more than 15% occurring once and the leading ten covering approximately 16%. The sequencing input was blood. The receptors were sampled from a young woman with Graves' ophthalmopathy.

As DNA, the CDR3 is TGCGCCAGCAGCTTGGCCGGCAGCTCACTAGCGGGACTTGGGACAGATACGCAGTATTTT. This translates into CASSLAGSSLAGLGTDTQYF. This chain joins TRBV5-1 and TRBJ2-3; 10 nucleotides align to TRBD2. Losses at the gene ends were 0 bases for V and 3 bases for J; bases not matched to a gene: 16. This CDR3 contains 20 residues. Germline values: CDR1 SGHRS, CDR2 YFSETQ.

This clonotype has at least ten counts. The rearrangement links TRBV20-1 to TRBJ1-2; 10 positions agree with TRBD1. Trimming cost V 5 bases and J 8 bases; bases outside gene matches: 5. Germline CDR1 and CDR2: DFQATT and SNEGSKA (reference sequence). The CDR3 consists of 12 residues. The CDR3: CSAPGTGAGYTF. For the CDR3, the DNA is TGCAGTGCTCCAGGGACAGGGGCCGGCTACACCTTC.

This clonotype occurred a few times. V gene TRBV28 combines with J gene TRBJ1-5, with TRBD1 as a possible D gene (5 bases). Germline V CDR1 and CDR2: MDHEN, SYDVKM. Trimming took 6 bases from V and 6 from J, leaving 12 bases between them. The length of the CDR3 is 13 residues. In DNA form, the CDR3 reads TGTGCCAGCAGATTACTTCAGGGTCAGCCCCAGCATTTT. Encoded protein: CASRLLQGQPQHF.

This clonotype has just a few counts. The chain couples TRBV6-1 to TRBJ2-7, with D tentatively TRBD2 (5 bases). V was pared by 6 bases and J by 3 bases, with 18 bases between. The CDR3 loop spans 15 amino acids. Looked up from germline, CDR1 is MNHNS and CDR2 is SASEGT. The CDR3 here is CASSSGPPGYYEQYF. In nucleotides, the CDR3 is TGTGCCAGCAGCAGTGGACCCCCGGGATACTACGAGCAGTACTTC.

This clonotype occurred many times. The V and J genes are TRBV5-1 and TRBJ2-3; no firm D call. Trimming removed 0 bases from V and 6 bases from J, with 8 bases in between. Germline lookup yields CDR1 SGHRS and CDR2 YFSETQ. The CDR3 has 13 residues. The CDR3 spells CASSLGMGDTQYF. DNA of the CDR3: TGCGCCAGCAGCTTGGGAATGGGGGATACGCAGTATTTT. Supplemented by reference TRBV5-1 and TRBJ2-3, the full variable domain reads KAGVTQTPRYLIKTRGQQVTLSCSPISGHRSVSWYQQTPGQGLQFLFEYFSETQRNKGNFPGRFSGRQFSNSRSEMNVSTLELGDSALYLCASSLGMGDTQYFGPGTRLTVL.

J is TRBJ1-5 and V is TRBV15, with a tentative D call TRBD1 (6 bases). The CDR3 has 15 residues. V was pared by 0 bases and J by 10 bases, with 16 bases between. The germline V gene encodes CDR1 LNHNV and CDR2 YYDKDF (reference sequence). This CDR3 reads CATSRDQAGDVPQHF. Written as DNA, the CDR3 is TGTGCCACCAGCAGAGATCAGGCAGGGGATGTTCCCCAGCATTTT. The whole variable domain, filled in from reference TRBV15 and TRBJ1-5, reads DAMVIQNPRYQVTQFGKPVTLSCSQTLNHNVMYWYQQKSSQAPKLLFHYYDKDFNNEADTPDNFQSRRPNTSFCFLDIRSPGLGDTAMYLCATSRDQAGDVPQHFGDGTRLSIL.

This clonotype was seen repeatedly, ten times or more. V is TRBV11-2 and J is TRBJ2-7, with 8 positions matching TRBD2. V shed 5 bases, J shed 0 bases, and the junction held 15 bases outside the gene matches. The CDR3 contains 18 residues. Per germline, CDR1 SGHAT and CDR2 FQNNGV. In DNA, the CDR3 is TGTGCCAGCAGCCCCCTGACTGGCGGGGGGCCTAACTCCTACGAGCAGTACTTC. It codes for CASSPLTGGGPNSYEQYF. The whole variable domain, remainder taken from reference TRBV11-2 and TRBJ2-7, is EAGVAQSPRYKIIEKRQSVAFWCNPISGHATLYWYQQILGQGPKLLIQFQNNGVVDDSQLPKDRFSAERLKGVDSTLKIQPAKLEDSAVYLCASSPLTGGGPNSYEQYFGPGTRLTVT.

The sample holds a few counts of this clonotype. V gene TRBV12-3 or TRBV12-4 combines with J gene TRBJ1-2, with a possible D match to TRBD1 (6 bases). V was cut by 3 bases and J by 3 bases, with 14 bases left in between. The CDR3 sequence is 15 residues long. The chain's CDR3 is CASSFLGAGDYGYTF. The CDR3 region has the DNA TGTGCCAGCAGTTTCTTGGGGGCAGGGGACTATGGCTACACCTTC.

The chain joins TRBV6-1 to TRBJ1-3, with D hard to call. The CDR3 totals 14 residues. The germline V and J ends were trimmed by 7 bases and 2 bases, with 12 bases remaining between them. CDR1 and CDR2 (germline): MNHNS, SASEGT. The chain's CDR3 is CASIARVTGNTIYF. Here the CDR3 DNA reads TGTGCCAGCATAGCAAGGGTTACTGGAAACACCATATATTTT.

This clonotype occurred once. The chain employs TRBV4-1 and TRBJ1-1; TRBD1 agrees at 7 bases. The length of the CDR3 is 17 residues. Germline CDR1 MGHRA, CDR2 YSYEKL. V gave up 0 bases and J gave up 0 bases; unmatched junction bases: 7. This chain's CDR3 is CASSQEALGQLNTEAFF. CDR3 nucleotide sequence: TGCGCCAGCAGCCAAGAGGCCCTGGGACAGTTGAACACTGAAGCTTTCTTT.

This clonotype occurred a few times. CDR3 sequence (DNA): TGTGCCAGTAGTATCTGGGACAGGGACTACGAGCAGTACTTC. Its protein is CASSIWDRDYEQYF. The chain joins TRBV19 to TRBJ2-7, with 9 bases matching TRBD1. The CDR3 is made up of 14 amino acids. V lost 3 bases, J lost 3 bases, and 3 bases stayed unmatched. Germline CDR1 reads LNHDA; CDR2 reads SQIVND (reference sequence).

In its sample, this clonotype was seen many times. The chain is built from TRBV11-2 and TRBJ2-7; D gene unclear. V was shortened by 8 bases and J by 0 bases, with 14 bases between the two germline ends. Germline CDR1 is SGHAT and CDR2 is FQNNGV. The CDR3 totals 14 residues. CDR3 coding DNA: TGTGCCAGCTCACTGGCAACGAGCTCCTACGAGCAGTACTTC. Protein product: CASSLATSSYEQYF. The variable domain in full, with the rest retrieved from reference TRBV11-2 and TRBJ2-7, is EAGVAQSPRYKIIEKRQSVAFWCNPISGHATLYWYQQILGQGPKLLIQFQNNGVVDDSQLPKDRFSAERLKGVDSTLKIQPAKLEDSAVYLCASSLATSSYEQYFGPGTRLTVT.

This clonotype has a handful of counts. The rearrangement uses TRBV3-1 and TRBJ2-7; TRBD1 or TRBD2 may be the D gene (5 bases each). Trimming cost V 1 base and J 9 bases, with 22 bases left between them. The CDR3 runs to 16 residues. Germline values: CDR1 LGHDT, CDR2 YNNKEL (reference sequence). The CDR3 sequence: CASSQVGTGREFGQYF. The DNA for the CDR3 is TGTGCCAGCAGCCAAGTCGGTACAGGCAGGGAGTTCGGGCAGTACTTC.

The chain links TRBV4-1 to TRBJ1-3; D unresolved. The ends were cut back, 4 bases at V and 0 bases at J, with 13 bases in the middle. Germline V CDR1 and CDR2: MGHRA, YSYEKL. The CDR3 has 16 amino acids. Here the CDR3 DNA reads TGCGCCAGCAGCCCCACTTACACGCACTCTGGAAACACCATATATTTT. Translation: CASSPTYTHSGNTIYF.

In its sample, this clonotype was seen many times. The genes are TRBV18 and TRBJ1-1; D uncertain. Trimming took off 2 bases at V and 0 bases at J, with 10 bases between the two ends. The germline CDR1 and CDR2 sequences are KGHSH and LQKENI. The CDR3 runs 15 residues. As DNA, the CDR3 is TGTGCCAGCTCACCATTCTCACAGTTGAACACTGAAGCTTTCTTT. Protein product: CASSPFSQLNTEAFF. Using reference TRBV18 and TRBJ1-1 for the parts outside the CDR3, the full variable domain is NAGVMQNPRHLVRRRGQEARLRCSPMKGHSHVYWYRQLPEEGLKFMVYLQKENIIDESGMPKERFSAEFPKEGPSILRIQQVVRGDSAAYFCASSPFSQLNTEAFFGQGTRLTVV.

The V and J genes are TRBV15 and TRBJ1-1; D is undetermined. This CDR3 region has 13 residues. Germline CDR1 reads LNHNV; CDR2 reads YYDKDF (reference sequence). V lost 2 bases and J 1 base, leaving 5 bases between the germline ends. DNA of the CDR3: TGTGCCACCAGCAGATTCCGGAACACTGAAGCTTTCTTT. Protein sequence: CATSRFRNTEAFF.

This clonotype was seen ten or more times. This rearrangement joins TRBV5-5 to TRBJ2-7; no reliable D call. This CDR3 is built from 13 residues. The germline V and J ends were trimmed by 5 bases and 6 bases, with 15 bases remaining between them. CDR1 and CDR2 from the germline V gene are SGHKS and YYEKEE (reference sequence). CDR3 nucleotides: TGTGCCAGCAGTTACCGGGTCCGCCTCGAGCAGTACTTC. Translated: CASSYRVRLEQYF.

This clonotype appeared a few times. CDR3 protein: CAWTGQGTAFF. DNA for the CDR3: TGTGCCTGGACAGGACAGGGGACAGCTTTCTTT. The V and J genes are TRBV30 and TRBJ1-1; the match to TRBD1 covers 9 bases. Germline V gene lookup returns CDR1 GTSNPN and CDR2 SVGIG (reference sequence). V shed 4 bases, J shed 10 bases, and the junction held 4 bases outside the gene matches. The CDR3 runs to 11 residues.

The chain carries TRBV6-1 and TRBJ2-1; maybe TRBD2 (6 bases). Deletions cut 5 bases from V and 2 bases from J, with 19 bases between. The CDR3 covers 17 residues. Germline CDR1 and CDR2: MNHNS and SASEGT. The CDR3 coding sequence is TGTGCCAGCAGTTCTTCCTCGGGGGTAAGGGCCTACAATGAGCAGTTCTTC. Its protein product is CASSSSSGVRAYNEQFF.

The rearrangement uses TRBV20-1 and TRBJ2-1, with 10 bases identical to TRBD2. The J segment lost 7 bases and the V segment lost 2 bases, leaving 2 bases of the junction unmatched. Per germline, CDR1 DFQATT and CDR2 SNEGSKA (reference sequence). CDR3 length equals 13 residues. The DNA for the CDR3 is TGCAGTGCTAGAAAACTAGCGGGAAATGAGCAGTTCTTC. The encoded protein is CSARKLAGNEQFF.